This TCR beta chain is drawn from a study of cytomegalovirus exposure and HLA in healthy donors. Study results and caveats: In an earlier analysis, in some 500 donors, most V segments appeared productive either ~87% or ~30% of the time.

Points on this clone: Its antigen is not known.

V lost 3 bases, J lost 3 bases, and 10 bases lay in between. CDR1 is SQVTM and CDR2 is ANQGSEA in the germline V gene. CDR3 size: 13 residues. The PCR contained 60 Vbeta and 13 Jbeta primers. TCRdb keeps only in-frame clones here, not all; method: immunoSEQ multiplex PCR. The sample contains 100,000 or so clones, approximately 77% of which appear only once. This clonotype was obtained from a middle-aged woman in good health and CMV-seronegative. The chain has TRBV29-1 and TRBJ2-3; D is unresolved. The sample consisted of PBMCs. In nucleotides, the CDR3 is TGCAGCGTTGAGTTGGCGAGGACAGATACGCAGTATTTT. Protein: CSVELARTDTQYF.